This entry lists 18 T cell receptor beta chains sequenced from one sample in a study of T cells in Graves' hyperthyroidism and ophthalmopathy. From RNA transcripts, TCR beta CDR3 regions were amplified. HTBI primers were used for first-round RT-PCR of the TCR CDR3. TCRdb redid the calling of the multiplex PCR reads with MiXCR, one entry per CDR3 protein. This sample yields 96,000 or so distinct CDR3 sequences, of which around 50% are seen a single time; roughly 29% belongs to the top ten. The sequenced material came from blood. Every receptor here comes from a woman in her thirties or forties with Graves' hyperthyroidism.

The gene calls are TRBV10-3 and TRBJ1-3; tentatively, D is TRBD1 (5 bases). Trimming cost V 8 bases and J 8 bases, with 19 bases left between them. The CDR3 sequence is 14 residues long. Looked up from germline, CDR1 is ENHRY and CDR2 is SYGVKD. CDR3 sequence: CAIDGGNVGYTIYF. In nucleotides, the CDR3 is TGTGCCATCGACGGGGGGAACGTGGGCTACACCATATATTTT.

A word on this clonotype: A much larger clone lies a single base off, so this may be a read error. The chain uses TRBV6-6 and TRBJ1-2, with 7 bases fitting TRBD1. The CDR3 extends over 10 amino acids. The germline gives CDR1 MNHNY, CDR2 SVGAGI (reference sequence). The CDR3 bases are TGTGCCACAAGGGACAGACTAGGGTTGTTC. Protein product: CATRDRLGLF.

The V gene is TRBV7-9, the J gene TRBJ1-3; D unclear. V was clipped by 5 bases and J by 0 bases, with 14 bases between them. The CDR3 loop spans 16 amino acids. CDR1 and CDR2 from the germline V gene are SEHNR and FQNEAQ (reference sequence). The CDR3 bases are TGTGCCAGCAGCCTGGGTGGTGGGAACTCTGGAAACACCATATATTTT. Protein sequence: CASSLGGGNSGNTIYF.

In regard to this clonotype: The limits of the CDR3 on the DNA are not certain, so only TCRdb's listed CDR3 is given. The chain couples TRBV7-8 to TRBJ2-7; the DNA was not compared with TRBD2, the D call given in the table. Germline lookup yields CDR1 SGHVS and CDR2 FQNEAQ. The CDR3 is 16 amino acids in total, end residues counted. Here the CDR3 reads CASSQVASGSSHERYF.

The chain employs TRBV29-1 and TRBJ2-5; tentatively, D is TRBD1 (5 bases). This CDR3 comprises 12 residues. V lost 8 bases, J lost 1 base, and 11 bases lay in between. Germline-derived CDR1 and CDR2 are SQVTM and ANQGSEA. CDR3 residues: CSMRQRQETQYF. The CDR3 DNA follows: TGCAGCATGAGACAGCGCCAAGAGACCCAGTACTTC.

A remark on this clonotype: This may arise from a read error, as a much more abundant clone is one base away. The conserved phenylalanine or tryptophan normally closing the CDR3 is absent here, so this likely arose from a read error. The chain combines TRBV5-1 with TRBJ2-7; D gene ambiguous. Trimming stripped 4 bases from V and 6 bases from J, with 20 bases between. The germline V gene encodes CDR1 SGHRS and CDR2 YFSETQ. This CDR3 spans 15 amino acids. The CDR3 DNA is TGCGCCAGCAGCCAGCAGCGAGGATCTCCGGGCGAGCAGTACCTC. The encoded protein is CASSQQRGSPGEQYL.

Regarding this clonotype: A read error is likely, as this CDR3 ends without the conserved phenylalanine or tryptophan. V usage is TRBV9 and J usage is TRBJ2-5; a possible D gene is TRBD1 (5 bases). The CDR3 sequence is 15 residues long. Trimming removed 4 bases at V and 2 bases at J, with 15 bases between. Germline CDR1 and CDR2: SGDLS and YYNGEE. The CDR3 coding sequence is TGTGCCAGCAGCCAAGCGTCAGGGCTACAAGAGACCCAGTACCTC. This encodes CASSQASGLQETQYL.

This clonotype occurred once. The CDR3 region is CSASGTGSGANVLTF. CDR3 nucleotide sequence: TGCAGTGCTAGTGGGACAGGGTCTGGGGCCAACGTCCTGACTTTC. This chain links TRBV20-1 with TRBJ2-6; 9 bases are a match to TRBD1. The CDR3 is 15 amino acids. V gave up 3 bases and J gave up 1 base; unmatched junction bases: 1. Germline assignment: CDR1 DFQATT and CDR2 SNEGSKA (reference sequence).

The chain couples TRBV10-3 to TRBJ2-3; 10 bases are shared with TRBD2. The V gene's germline CDR1 is ENHRY and CDR2 SYGVKD. The V gene end was trimmed by 4 bases and the J gene end by 3 bases; junction bases not matched to a gene: 1. The CDR3 loop spans 14 amino acids. Written as DNA, the CDR3 is TGTGCCATCAGTGGAGCGGGAGGGACAGATACGCAGTATTTT. Its translation is CAISGAGGTDTQYF.

This clonotype appeared a single time. V and J are TRBV6-5 and TRBJ2-6; TRBD2 is a possible D gene (5 bases). V lost 2 bases and J 4 bases, leaving 12 bases between the germline ends. Germline CDR1 MNHEY, CDR2 SVGAGI. This CDR3 spans 16 amino acids. The CDR3: CASSYTGTSGANVLTF. DNA of the CDR3: TGTGCCAGCAGTTACACGGGAACGAGCGGGGCCAACGTCCTGACTTTC.

A few counts support this clonotype. The chain carries TRBV2 and TRBJ1-3; 8 bases line up with TRBD1. The CDR3 is made up of 17 amino acids. The germline V gene encodes CDR1 SNHLY and CDR2 FYNNEI. The ends lost 8 bases at V and 0 bases at J; junction bases unmatched: 12. CDR3 DNA sequence: TGTGCCAGCTCAGCTTACAGGGGGTCGAGCTCTGGAAACACCATATATTTT. Its translation: CASSAYRGSSSGNTIYF.

Concerning this clonotype: A read error may be the cause here, since a much bigger clone is one base away. V and J are TRBV9 and TRBJ1-6, with D unresolved. Trimming pared 7 bases from V and 2 bases from J, leaving 16 bases between. This CDR3 is 16 amino acids long. Germline values: CDR1 SGDLS, CDR2 YYNGEE. CDR3: CASGSPAGAYNSPLHF. In nucleotides, the CDR3 is TGTGCCAGCGGTTCCCCAGCCGGGGCCTATAATTCACCCCTCCACTTT. The full variable domain, completed using reference TRBV9 and TRBJ1-6, is DSGVTQTPKHLITATGQRVTLRCSPRSGDLSVYWYQQSLDQGLQFLIQYYNGEERAKGNILERFSAQQFPDLHSELNLSSLELGDSALYFCASGSPAGAYNSPLHFGNGTRLTVT.

The gene calls are TRBV9 and TRBJ1-2, with D possibly TRBD1 on 5 matching bases. The CDR3 is 12 residues long. The germline gives CDR1 SGDLS, CDR2 YYNGEE. Deletions cut 6 bases from V and 6 bases from J, with 12 bases between. The CDR3 sequence: CASTRGGDGYTF. In nucleotides, the CDR3 is TGTGCCAGCACCCGGGGGGGAGATGGCTACACCTTC.

The rearrangement uses TRBV20-1 and TRBJ2-5; TRBD1 aligns across 11 bases. Looked up from germline, CDR1 is DFQATT and CDR2 is SNEGSKA (reference sequence). V gave up 0 bases and J gave up 4 bases; unmatched junction bases: 4. This CDR3 spans 15 amino acids. The CDR3 nucleotides are TGCAGTGCTAGAGAGGGGACAGGGGGAGGAGAGACCCAGTACTTC. As protein: CSAREGTGGGETQYF.

The chain links TRBV29-1 to TRBJ2-7, with 9 bases identical to TRBD1. This CDR3 comprises 14 residues. With V trimmed by 4 bases and J by 3 bases, 7 bases remained unmatched. Germline CDR1 and CDR2: SQVTM and ANQGSEA. CDR3 sequence reads: CSVVTGGAIYEQYF. The CDR3, as DNA: TGCAGCGTTGTAACAGGGGGCGCGATCTACGAGCAGTACTTC.

On this clonotype itself: Since no conserved phenylalanine or tryptophan closes the CDR3, a read error is the likely cause. The limits of the CDR3 on the DNA are not certain, so only TCRdb's listed CDR3 is given. The CDR3 protein is CASSPRLGLAARTQYFGP. This chain joins TRBV2 and TRBJ1-4. The CDR3 spans 18 residues, counting both ends. Germline CDR1 SNHLY, CDR2 FYNNEI.

This clonotype was recorded many times. The rearrangement joins TRBV7-9 to TRBJ1-1; D is uncertain. Between the trimmed V and J ends, which lost 2 bases and 0 bases, there was a span of 7 bases. This CDR3 is built from 14 residues. The germline V gene has CDR1 SEHNR and CDR2 FQNEAQ (reference sequence). CDR3 bases: TGTGCCAGCAGCTTATTTGGGTTGAACACTGAAGCTTTCTTT. It translates to CASSLFGLNTEAFF.

The chain is built from TRBV7-9 and TRBJ2-2; TRBD1 matches at 7 bases. The junction had 14 bases not matched to a gene; V was cut back by 10 bases and J by 6 bases. The CDR3 loop spans 15 amino acids. Germline-derived CDR1 and CDR2 are SEHNR and FQNEAQ (reference sequence). For the CDR3, the DNA is TGTGCCATCAGTGAGTCGAGGGACAGACCCGGGGAGCTGTTTTTT. This gives the protein CAISESRDRPGELFF.